These 21 T cell receptor beta chains originate from one sample sequenced in a study of HIV-infected patients and healthy controls. Antiretroviral therapy had run roughly three months, about 14 weeks, before follow-up blood collection. Whole blood was used without fractionation, so all unsorted peripheral T cells were included. cDNA was made from approximately 0.55 ug RNA using alpha and beta constant primers. Each of the alpha and beta chains got its own library through chain-specific third strand synthesis with indices. MiXCR was run by TCRdb on the 5' RACE reads, yielding one entry per CDR3 protein. The sample holds roughly 18,000 distinct CDR3 sequences, about 8.5% seen once. The sequences come from blood, collected during antiretroviral therapy. The source of these receptors is an adult with HIV infection.

The table lists this clonotype with many counts. V usage is TRBV24-1 and J usage is TRBJ1-1; 12 positions match TRBD1. The ends lost 8 bases at V and 10 bases at J; junction bases unmatched: 13. Germline lookup yields CDR1 KGHDR and CDR2 SFDVKD. The CDR3 has 15 residues. CDR3 sequence (DNA): TGTGCCACCAAGGGACAGGGGGCCCCCCTTGTCACAGCTTTCTTT. Translation: CATKGQGAPLVTAFF.

This clonotype has more than one count but fewer than ten. This sequence joins TRBV11-2 and TRBJ2-1; no clear D. Germline V gene sequence: CDR1 SGHAT, CDR2 FQNNGV. Trimming shortened V by 5 bases and J by 5 bases, and 7 bases separated the two germline ends. The CDR3 is 12 amino acids. DNA for the CDR3: TGTGCCAGCAGCCCCCAAAACAATGAGCAGTTCTTC. It is translated as CASSPQNNEQFF.

This clonotype was seen many times. The rearrangement joins TRBV7-9 to TRBJ1-6; D is unclear. The germline V and J ends were trimmed by 7 bases and 7 bases, with 17 bases remaining between them. Germline values: CDR1 SEHNR, CDR2 FQNEAQ (reference sequence). The CDR3 covers 15 residues. The CDR3 protein is CASTLGLGPNSPLHF. The CDR3 region has the DNA TGTGCCAGCACCTTGGGGTTAGGGCCGAATTCACCCCTCCACTTT.

This clonotype was observed at least ten times. This chain uses TRBV27 with TRBJ2-1, with 7 bases fitting TRBD2. CDR3 length equals 14 residues. The germline CDR1 and CDR2 sequences are MNHEY and SMNVEV (reference sequence). V was pared by 4 bases and J by 8 bases, with 8 bases of the junction left unmatched. CDR3 nucleotides: TGTGCCAGCAGTTCTGGACTAGGTAGAGATGAGCAGTTCTTC. Residues: CASSSGLGRDEQFF.

This clonotype has a count of ten or more. The rearrangement uses TRBV7-3 and TRBJ2-3; D is unresolved. V was cut by 2 bases and J by 6 bases, with 9 bases left in between. Per the germline V gene, CDR1 is SGHTA and CDR2 is FQGTGA. The CDR3 consists of 13 residues. CDR3 loop: CASSLLSGDTQYF. The CDR3, as DNA: TGTGCCAGCAGCTTACTCTCAGGTGATACGCAGTATTTT.

The chain has TRBV6-4 and TRBJ2-2; the match to TRBD2 covers 9 bases. V lost 3 bases to trimming and J lost 4 bases; unmatched junction nucleotides: 0. The CDR3 is made up of 14 amino acids. Germline values: CDR1 MRHNA, CDR2 SNTAGT. The CDR3 region is CASSERGGTGELFF. The CDR3 bases are TGTGCCAGCAGTGAGCGGGGGGGCACCGGGGAGCTGTTTTTT.

This clonotype has a count of ten or more. The chain carries TRBV6-2 or TRBV6-3 and TRBJ2-7; 11 bases are shared with TRBD2. J lost 7 bases, V lost 6 bases, and 11 bases had no gene match. The CDR3 consists of 15 residues. The germline V gene encodes CDR1 MNHEY and CDR2 SVGEGT. The CDR3 protein is CASSRLAGGLREQYF. The CDR3 DNA reads as TGTGCCAGCAGCCGTCTAGCGGGGGGCCTTCGGGAGCAGTACTTC.

This clonotype was observed at least ten times. An end of the junction does not agree with germline; a read error may underlie this. The rearrangement joins TRBV27 to TRBJ1-1; weak D call: TRBD1 (5 bases). The V gene's germline CDR1 is MNHEY and CDR2 SMNVEV (reference sequence). This CDR3 comprises 13 residues. DNA of the CDR3: TGTGCCAGCAGTATATCGGGGCTCACTGAAGCTTTCTTT. Translated: CASSISGLTEAFF.

This clonotype is labeled as medium-sized (0.01 to 0.1%). CDR3 residues: CAISDPPGDPNNEQFF. The CDR3 nucleotides are TGTGCCATCAGTGACCCACCAGGGGACCCTAACAATGAGCAGTTCTTC. The chain is built from TRBV10-3 and TRBJ2-1; D might be TRBD1 (6 bases). This CDR3 region has 16 residues. Germline CDR1 ENHRY, CDR2 SYGVKD. Trimming pared 3 bases from V and 5 bases from J, leaving 17 bases between.

This clonotype came up many times. The V and J genes are TRBV27 and TRBJ1-2; 9 bases map to TRBD1. Losses at the gene ends were 0 bases for V and 4 bases for J; bases not matched to a gene: 3. CDR1 and CDR2 from the germline V gene are MNHEY and SMNVEV (reference sequence). This CDR3 has 15 residues. CDR3 region: CASSLSTGGVYGYTF. In DNA, the CDR3 is TGTGCCAGCAGTTTATCGACAGGGGGGGTCTATGGCTACACCTTC.

In its sample, this clonotype was seen many times. The rearrangement joins TRBV4-2 to TRBJ2-3; weak D call: TRBD1 (5 bases). V lost 1 base and J lost 4, with 9 bases in between. CDR3 length equals 14 residues. Germline V gene lookup returns CDR1 LGHNA and CDR2 YNFKEQ. CDR3 protein: CASSQGGRADTQYF. In DNA, the CDR3 is TGTGCCAGCAGCCAAGGGGGCCGAGCAGATACGCAGTATTTT.

DNA of the CDR3: TGTGCCAGCAGCTTAGTCCCGGGTATCACCGAGCAGTACTTC. Its translation: CASSLVPGITEQYF. The chain uses TRBV7-2 and TRBJ2-7; D gene uncertain. With 1 base removed from V and 6 bases from J, the gap between germline ends came to 13 bases. The CDR3 covers 14 residues. The germline CDR1 and CDR2 sequences are SGHTA and FQGNSA.

This clonotype was detected many times. This chain connects TRBV10-3 to TRBJ2-1, with D possibly TRBD2 on 7 matching bases. Germline V CDR1 and CDR2: ENHRY, SYGVKD. Deletions cut 3 bases from V and 7 bases from J, with 13 bases between. The CDR3 totals 14 residues. DNA for the CDR3: TGTGCCATCAGTGACAGCGGGACACCTAATGAGCAGTTCTTC. Encoded protein: CAISDSGTPNEQFF.

This clonotype appeared a single time. One base away lies a much larger clone, so this may be a sequencing read error. V gene TRBV5-1 combines with J gene TRBJ1-1; the D gene is possibly TRBD1 (5 bases). Germline V gene data show CDR1 as SGHRS and CDR2 as YFSETQ. The CDR3 runs to 15 residues. Trimming removed 9 bases at V and 0 bases at J, with 18 bases between. CDR3 in amino acids: CATRSETGLNTEAFF. The CDR3 DNA reads TGCGCCACCCGTAGTGAAACGGGGCTGAACACTGAAGCTTTCTTT.

This clonotype has a count of ten or more. This rearrangement joins TRBV10-1 to TRBJ2-2, with unresolved D. Germline CDR1 and CDR2: WNHNN and SYGVQD (reference sequence). V lost 7 bases to trimming and J lost 2 bases, with 5 bases between them. The CDR3 consists of 12 residues. CDR3 loop: CASKDNTGELFF. For the CDR3, the DNA is TGCGCCAGCAAGGACAACACCGGGGAGCTGTTTTTT.

There are many counts of this clonotype. This chain joins TRBV5-5 and TRBJ2-3; 10 positions match TRBD2. This CDR3 is built from 16 residues. Germline V CDR1 and CDR2: SGHKS, YYEKEE (reference sequence). Trimming cost V 4 bases and J 4 bases; bases outside gene matches: 9. This chain's CDR3 is CASSRLAGGLPDTQYF. The CDR3 nucleotides are TGTGCCAGCAGCCGATTAGCGGGAGGTCTTCCAGATACGCAGTATTTT.

This clonotype was picked up a small number of times. The chain joins TRBV9 to TRBJ1-4, with D perhaps TRBD1 (6 bases). V was pared by 0 bases and J by 6 bases, with 9 bases between. The CDR3 runs 14 residues. Germline-derived CDR1 and CDR2 are SGDLS and YYNGEE. The CDR3 sequence is CASSVAGADEKLFF. CDR3 bases: TGTGCCAGCAGCGTAGCAGGGGCCGATGAAAAACTGTTTTTT.

Points on this clonotype: A single base separates this from a much larger clone, so it may be a read error. The rearrangement joins TRBV10-3 to TRBJ1-1; TRBD1 aligns across 9 bases. Germline CDR1 ENHRY, CDR2 SYGVKD. CDR3 size: 14 residues. CDR3 loop: CVISDRGSDTEAFF. The CDR3 DNA is TGTGTCATCAGTGACAGGGGGTCGGACACTGAAGCTTTCTTT.

This clonotype occurred many times. The chain joins TRBV19 to TRBJ2-2, with D maybe TRBD1 (5 bases). Trimming removed 7 bases at V and 3 bases at J, with 9 bases between. This CDR3 is built from 13 residues. The germline gives CDR1 LNHDA, CDR2 SQIVND (reference sequence). CDR3 in amino acids: CASTVRDTGELFF. The CDR3 coding sequence is TGTGCCAGTACGGTCAGGGACACCGGGGAGCTGTTTTTT. Full variable domain (missing parts from reference TRBV19 and TRBJ2-2): DGGITQSPKYLFRKEGQNVTLSCEQNLNHDAMYWYRQDPGQGLRLIYYSQIVNDFQKGDIAEGYSVSREKKESFPLTVTSAQKNPTAFYLCASTVRDTGELFFGEGSRLTVL.

This chain uses TRBV7-3 with TRBJ1-3; tentative D call: TRBD1 (6 bases). Germline values: CDR1 SGHTA, CDR2 FQGTGA. This CDR3 comprises 13 residues. The CDR3 nucleotides are TGTCCGAGGGGGGGGTGTTCAGGAAACACCATATATTTT. Its translation is CPRGGCSGNTIYF. Looking up the rest from reference TRBV7-3 and TRBJ1-3 gives the full variable domain: GAGVSQTPSNKVTEKGKYVELRCDPISGHTALYWYRQSLGQGPEFLIYFQGTGAADDSGLPNDRFFAVRPEGSVSTLKIQRTERGDSAVYLCPRGGCSGNTIYFGEGSWLTVV.

This clonotype occurred many times. The chain combines TRBV30 with TRBJ2-1, with 8 bases lining up with TRBD2. Per germline, CDR1 GTSNPN and CDR2 SVGIG (reference sequence). This CDR3 comprises 12 residues. Unmatched junction bases numbered 2, after V lost 4 bases and J lost 6 bases. CDR3 loop: CAWTGTSNEQFF. The DNA for the CDR3 is TGTGCCTGGACGGGGACTAGCAATGAGCAGTTCTTC.